These 22 T cell receptor beta chains originate from one sample sequenced in a study of cytomegalovirus exposure and HLA in healthy donors. 60 Vbeta and 13 Jbeta primers were used in PCR. Assay used: immunoSEQ multiplex PCR; TCRdb lists only in-frame clones, some missing. The data show 150,000 to 180,000 clones, 70% to 90% seen once. Sequenced: PBMCs. Receptor source: a woman aged 40-49 years in good health and CMV-seropositive.

The V call is TRBV14, the J call TRBJ2-3; D is undetermined. There are 14 residues in the CDR3. The germline V gene encodes CDR1 SGHDN and CDR2 FVKESK. Trimming took off 0 bases at V and 3 bases at J, with 7 bases between the two ends. The CDR3 sequence: CASSQDLRTDTQYF. The CDR3 nucleotides are TGTGCCAGCAGCCAAGATCTAAGAACAGATACGCAGTATTTT.

This rearrangement joins TRBV11-3 to TRBJ1-2; tentative D call: TRBD1 (6 bases). CDR1 is SGHNT and CDR2 is YENEEA in the germline V gene. Between the trimmed V and J ends, which lost 1 base and 4 bases, there was a span of 7 bases. CDR3 length equals 13 residues. The DNA of the CDR3 is TGTGCCAGCAGCTTAGGGGACATCTATGGCTACACCTTC. This translates into CASSLGDIYGYTF.

The gene calls are TRBV11-3 and TRBJ2-7; D not certain. The CDR3 extends over 13 amino acids. CDR1 SGHNT and CDR2 YENEEA come from the germline V gene. The V gene lost 6 bases and the J gene lost 0 bases, with 9 bases spanning the gap. The DNA of the CDR3 is TGTGCCAGCAGTTCAGGATTCTCCTACGAGCAGTACTTC. Encoded protein: CASSSGFSYEQYF.

The chain employs TRBV12-5 and TRBJ2-1; 10 positions match TRBD2. CDR1 and CDR2 (germline): LGHNT, FRNRAP. Trimming removed 3 bases from V and 9 bases from J; junction bases left unmatched: 8. CDR3 size: 15 residues. CDR3 residues: CASGLGAGGPFEQFF. The CDR3 DNA reads as TGTGCTAGTGGTTTAGGAGCGGGAGGGCCCTTTGAGCAGTTCTTC.

The chain employs TRBV28 and TRBJ1-1, with 11 bases identical to TRBD1. V gave up 7 bases and J gave up 2 bases; unmatched junction bases: 12. The CDR3 loop spans 17 amino acids. Germline V gives CDR1 MDHEN, CDR2 SYDVKM. CDR3 sequence: CASTRSGTGGINTEAFF. The CDR3 nucleotides read TGTGCCAGCACCAGAAGTGGGACAGGGGGGATTAACACTGAAGCTTTCTTT. Together with reference TRBV28 and TRBJ1-1, the CDR3 gives the full variable domain: DVKVTQSSRYLVKRTGEKVFLECVQDMDHENMFWYRQDPGLGLRLIYFSYDVKMKEKGDIPEGYSVSREKKERFSLILESASTNQTSMYLCASTRSGTGGINTEAFFGQGTRLTVV.

This chain uses TRBV28 with TRBJ1-4; D is possibly TRBD1 (6 bases). The CDR3 is 15 residues long. Per germline, CDR1 MDHEN and CDR2 SYDVKM. Trimming cost V 5 bases and J 6 bases, with 16 bases left between them. DNA of the CDR3: TGTGCCAGCAGTCCTGACAGGCGGAGGCATGAAAAACTGTTTTTT. Its translation: CASSPDRRRHEKLFF.

This clone was detected only once. This chain joins TRBV9 and TRBJ2-7; 11 positions match TRBD2. CDR3 length: 15 amino acids. After removal of 2 bases from V and 4 bases from J, the junction contained 5 bases not matched to a gene. Germline values: CDR1 SGDLS, CDR2 YYNGEE. CDR3 region: CASSVGLAGGYEQYF. The CDR3 nucleotides are TGTGCCAGCAGCGTCGGCCTAGCGGGAGGTTACGAGCAGTACTTC. The full variable domain, completed using reference TRBV9 and TRBJ2-7, is DSGVTQTPKHLITATGQRVTLRCSPRSGDLSVYWYQQSLDQGLQFLIQYYNGEERAKGNILERFSAQQFPDLHSELNLSSLELGDSALYFCASSVGLAGGYEQYFGPGTRLTVT.

This clone was seen only once. This chain links TRBV11-3 with TRBJ2-7; D call uncertain. The CDR3 consists of 11 residues. The ends were cut back, 0 bases at V and 6 bases at J, with 3 bases in the middle. CDR1 is SGHNT and CDR2 is YENEEA in the germline V gene. CDR3 sequence (DNA): TGTGCCAGCAGCTTAGACATCGAGCAGTACTTC. Translation: CASSLDIEQYF.

The V and J genes are TRBV5-6 and TRBJ2-1; weak D call: TRBD2 (5 bases). CDR1 and CDR2 from the germline V gene are SGHDT and YYEEEE. The CDR3 runs to 16 residues. The ends were cut back, 3 bases at V and 3 bases at J, with 16 bases in the middle. The CDR3 loop is CASSSVLERSYNEQFF. In nucleotides, the CDR3 is TGTGCCAGCAGCTCAGTATTAGAGCGGAGCTACAATGAGCAGTTCTTC.

The J gene is TRBJ2-5, the V gene TRBV11-3; 11 bases align to TRBD2. Trimming cost V 1 base and J 3 bases; bases outside gene matches: 7. CDR3 length: 17 amino acids. Germline CDR1 is SGHNT and CDR2 is YENEEA. The CDR3 coding sequence is TGTGCCAGCAGCTTAGTTCTAGCGGGAGGTGGGGAAGAGACCCAGTACTTC. It specifies CASSLVLAGGGEETQYF. The variable domain in full, completed from reference TRBV11-3 and TRBJ2-5, reads EAGVVQSPRYKIIEKKQPVAFWCNPISGHNTLYWYLQNLGQGPELLIRYENEEAVDDSQLPKDRFSAERLKGVDSTLKIQPAELGDSAVYLCASSLVLAGGGEETQYFGPGTRLLVL.

This clone was seen a single time. The rearrangement links TRBV27 to TRBJ2-7, with D uncertain. CDR1 and CDR2 (germline): MNHEY, SMNVEV (reference sequence). Deletions cut 4 bases from V and 4 bases from J, with 5 bases between. There are 11 residues in the CDR3. CDR3 sequence (DNA): TGTGCCAGCAGTTCCTTATACGAGCAGTACTTC. This sequence encodes CASSSLYEQYF.

This chain's CDR3 is CASRGLNYNEQFF. In DNA, the CDR3 is TGCGCCAGTAGAGGCCTAAACTACAATGAGCAGTTCTTC. The J gene is TRBJ2-1, the V gene TRBV10-2, with D uncertain. The germline V gene has CDR1 WSHSY and CDR2 SAAADI. CDR3 length equals 13 residues. V lost 9 bases, J lost 3 bases, and 12 bases lay in between.

This clone has a handful of counts. The chain couples TRBV19 to TRBJ2-7; the D gene is possibly TRBD1 (6 bases). V dropped 8 bases and J dropped 3 bases, with 14 bases sitting between them. This CDR3 spans 13 amino acids. Germline CDR1 reads LNHDA; CDR2 reads SQIVND (reference sequence). The chain's CDR3 is CASHGQGIYEQYF. The CDR3 nucleotides read TGTGCCAGTCACGGGCAGGGGATCTACGAGCAGTACTTC.

The chain is built from TRBV19 and TRBJ1-1; 9 bases align to TRBD1. The CDR3 covers 14 residues. The V and J ends lost 8 bases and 0 bases, in that order; junction bases with no gene match: 4. The germline CDR1 and CDR2 sequences are LNHDA and SQIVND (reference sequence). The CDR3 protein is CASWTGAMNTEAFF. Here the CDR3 DNA reads TGTGCCAGTTGGACAGGGGCGATGAACACTGAAGCTTTCTTT.

The chain is built from TRBV10-3 and TRBJ2-7; D is possibly TRBD2 (5 bases). From germline, CDR1 is ENHRY and CDR2 SYGVKD. Trimming cost V 4 bases and J 0 bases, with 10 bases left between them. This CDR3 has 14 residues. This CDR3 reads CAISVVAPSYEQYF. The CDR3 DNA is TGTGCCATCAGTGTGGTAGCGCCCTCCTACGAGCAGTACTTC.

The chain recombines TRBV19 with TRBJ2-3; 10 positions agree with TRBD2. The CDR3 loop spans 14 amino acids. Unmatched junction bases numbered 3, after V lost 1 base and J lost 8 bases. Germline V lookup: CDR1 LNHDA, CDR2 SQIVND (reference sequence). CDR3 loop: CASSIVAGGSTQYF. The CDR3 coding sequence is TGTGCCAGTAGTATAGTAGCGGGAGGCAGTACGCAGTATTTT.

The rearrangement links TRBV27 to TRBJ2-1; D ambiguous. The CDR3 has 14 amino acids. CDR1 is MNHEY, CDR2 SMNVEV, per germline (reference sequence). Trimming took 1 base from V and 1 from J, leaving 5 bases between them. CDR3 coding DNA: TGTGCCAGCAGTTTATTTTTATCCTACAATGAGCAGTTCTTC. As protein: CASSLFLSYNEQFF.

Here the CDR3 DNA reads TGTGCCAGCAGTTTCGCCGGGAGCAATCAGCCCCAGCATTTT. Protein: CASSFAGSNQPQHF. The chain links TRBV28 to TRBJ1-5; D uncertain. The ends were cut back, 3 bases at V and 1 base at J, with 7 bases in the middle. Germline V gives CDR1 MDHEN, CDR2 SYDVKM. The CDR3 loop spans 14 amino acids.

This chain links TRBV6-6 with TRBJ1-5, with D possibly being TRBD1 (5 bases). CDR3 size: 16 residues. V was cut by 0 bases and J by 6 bases, with 15 bases left in between. The germline gives CDR1 MNHNY, CDR2 SVGAGI (reference sequence). The CDR3 loop reads CASSYSMGGSSQPQHF. In nucleotides, the CDR3 is TGTGCCAGCAGTTACTCGATGGGGGGGTCGAGTCAGCCCCAGCATTTT.

In its sample, this clone was seen once. The chain combines TRBV30 with TRBJ2-7; TRBD2 agrees at 8 bases. V gave up 0 bases and J gave up 7 bases; unmatched junction bases: 11. The germline V gene has CDR1 GTSNPN and CDR2 SVGIG (reference sequence). This CDR3 is 15 amino acids long. CDR3 loop: CAWSVRGGRRGEQYF. In nucleotides, the CDR3 is TGTGCCTGGAGTGTACGGGGGGGCCGGAGGGGGGAGCAGTACTTC.

This clone was observed a few times. The chain recombines TRBV19 with TRBJ2-7; 9 bases map to TRBD1. Trimming removed 9 bases from V and 3 bases from J; junction bases left unmatched: 9. CDR3 length equals 14 residues. In germline, CDR1 is LNHDA, CDR2 SQIVND (reference sequence). DNA of the CDR3: TGTGCCAGCGCACCGGGACAGGGATTCTACGAGCAGTACTTC. It yields the protein CASAPGQGFYEQYF.

The chain uses TRBV2 and TRBJ2-5, with 15 bases that match TRBD2. This CDR3 region has 18 residues. Germline values: CDR1 SNHLY, CDR2 FYNNEI. V shed 6 bases, J shed 3 bases, and the junction held 11 bases outside the gene matches. CDR3 amino acids: CASRPPGLAGGYEETQYF. As DNA, the CDR3 is TGTGCCAGCAGACCGCCGGGACTAGCGGGAGGATATGAAGAGACCCAGTACTTC.